Listed below are T cell receptor beta chains from one sample, sequenced in a study of PD-L1 blockade in urothelial cancer. TCRdb's table, derived via immunoSEQ multiplex PCR, lists solely in-frame clones and lacks some. The profile shows about 74,000 clones, roughly 84% of them singletons. The material was PBMCs, obtained around atezolizumab (anti-PD-L1) treatment. The receptors come from a man between 65 and 80 years old with urothelial cancer. CDR3s include the opening cysteine and the closing phenylalanine or tryptophan. The order of the fields is CDR3 protein, CDR3 DNA, V gene, clone size, D gene, J gene. The D gene is left open where the match is weak. Size tells how often a clone was seen (once, few, many) or the class of an expanded clone, and some rows leave it out.

CDR3 protein: CASSVPEPSSYNEQFF
CDR3 DNA: TGTGCCAGCAGCGTCCCCGAACCTAGCTCCTACAATGAGCAGTTCTTC
V gene: TRBV11-3
clone size: -
D gene: -
J gene: TRBJ2-1

CDR3 protein: CASRDCRGRAPQHF
CDR3 DNA: TGTGCCAGCAGAGACTGCCGTGGCCGAGCGCCCCAGCATTTT
V gene: TRBV25-1
clone size: -
D gene: -
J gene: TRBJ1-5

CDR3 protein: CASSTGQGDNSPLHF
CDR3 DNA: TGCGCCAGCAGCACCGGACAGGGGGATAATTCACCCCTCCACTTT
V gene: TRBV5-1
clone size: -
D gene: TRBD1
J gene: TRBJ1-6

CDR3 protein: CASNLDRNSYEQYF
CDR3 DNA: TGTGCCAGCAACCTGGACAGAAACTCCTACGAGCAGTACTTC
V gene: TRBV6-1
clone size: -
D gene: -
J gene: TRBJ2-7

CDR3 protein: CASSYGSDQPQHF
CDR3 DNA: TGTGCCAGCAGTTACGGCAGCGATCAGCCCCAGCATTTT
V gene: TRBV6-5
clone size: -
D gene: -
J gene: TRBJ1-5

CDR3 protein: CASSQGRGRTEAFF
CDR3 DNA: TGTGCCAGCAGCCAAGGTCGGGGTCGGACTGAAGCTTTCTTT
V gene: TRBV14
clone size: -
D gene: -
J gene: TRBJ1-1

CDR3 protein: CASSAQGFQEKLFF
CDR3 DNA: TGTGCCAGCAGCGCACAGGGATTTCAGGAAAAACTGTTTTTT
V gene: TRBV9
clone size: -
D gene: -
J gene: TRBJ1-4

CDR3 protein: CAIGGVSSEPQHF
CDR3 DNA: TGTGCCATCGGAGGGGTAAGTTCGGAGCCCCAGCATTTT
V gene: TRBV10-3
clone size: -
D gene: -
J gene: TRBJ1-5

CDR3 protein: CASSPGSPYEQYF
CDR3 DNA: TGTGCCAGCAGTCCAGGGTCACCCTACGAGCAGTACTTC
V gene: TRBV6-5
clone size: -
D gene: -
J gene: TRBJ2-7

CDR3 protein: CASSLAMGGGYEQYF
CDR3 DNA: TGCGCCAGCAGCTTGGCCATGGGGGGGGGCTACGAGCAGTACTTC
V gene: TRBV5-1
clone size: -
D gene: TRBD2
J gene: TRBJ2-7

CDR3 protein: CASSLDGKGQYF
CDR3 DNA: TGTGCCAGCAGCTTGGACGGGAAGGGGCAGTACTTC
V gene: TRBV5-6
clone size: once
D gene: -
J gene: TRBJ2-7

CDR3 protein: CAISRDLRGDGYTF
CDR3 DNA: TGTGCCATCAGTCGGGACTTACGAGGAGATGGCTACACCTTC
V gene: TRBV10-3
clone size: few
D gene: -
J gene: TRBJ1-2

CDR3 protein: CASSQDSGQVFPNYGYTF
CDR3 DNA: TGCGCCAGCAGCCAAGATAGCGGACAGGTTTTCCCTAACTATGGCTACACCTTC
V gene: TRBV4-1
clone size: few
D gene: TRBD1
J gene: TRBJ1-2

CDR3 protein: CASSLRVAGSPDTQYF
CDR3 DNA: TGTGCCAGCAGTTTAAGGGTAGCGGGTAGTCCAGATACGCAGTATTTT
V gene: TRBV27
clone size: few
D gene: TRBD2
J gene: TRBJ2-3

CDR3 protein: CASSDLSREYEQYF
CDR3 DNA: TGTGCCAGCAGTGACCTTTCCAGGGAATACGAGCAGTACTTC
V gene: TRBV27
clone size: -
D gene: -
J gene: TRBJ2-7

CDR3 protein: CASSPGQGTSGANVLTF
CDR3 DNA: TGTGCCAGCAGTCCGGGACAGGGAACGTCTGGGGCCAACGTCCTGACTTTC
V gene: TRBV27
clone size: -
D gene: TRBD1
J gene: TRBJ2-6

CDR3 protein: CASSLDRGKETQYF
CDR3 DNA: TGTGCCAGCAGTTTAGACAGGGGAAAGGAGACCCAGTACTTC
V gene: TRBV28
clone size: once
D gene: TRBD1
J gene: TRBJ2-5

CDR3 protein: CASSLRRDSPLKPQHF
CDR3 DNA: TGTGCCAGCAGTTTACGCCGGGACAGCCCCCTAAAGCCCCAGCATTTT
V gene: TRBV28
clone size: -
D gene: TRBD1
J gene: TRBJ1-5

CDR3 protein: CASSELDRVSYEQYF
CDR3 DNA: TGTGCCAGCAGTGAATTGGACAGGGTCTCCTACGAGCAGTACTTC
V gene: TRBV6-1
clone size: -
D gene: TRBD1
J gene: TRBJ2-7

CDR3 protein: CASSQEPQTNEKLFF
CDR3 DNA: TGCGCCAGCAGCCAAGAGCCCCAGACTAATGAAAAACTGTTTTTT
V gene: TRBV4-1
clone size: -
D gene: -
J gene: TRBJ1-4

CDR3 protein: CASSTPGGSNQPQHF
CDR3 DNA: TGTGCCAGCAGTACGCCAGGGGGGAGCAATCAGCCCCAGCATTTT
V gene: TRBV6-6
clone size: -
D gene: TRBD1
J gene: TRBJ1-5

CDR3 protein: CASSLVPLSAILSGNTIYF
CDR3 DNA: TGTGCCAGCAGCTTAGTCCCTCTCTCCGCTATACTCTCTGGAAACACCATATATTTT
V gene: TRBV11-2
clone size: -
D gene: -
J gene: TRBJ1-3

CDR3 protein: CASSGQGIREQYF
CDR3 DNA: TGTGCCAGTAGTGGTCAGGGGATTCGGGAGCAGTACTTC
V gene: TRBV19
clone size: few
D gene: -
J gene: TRBJ2-7

CDR3 protein: CASSLSRGEKLFF
CDR3 DNA: TGTGCCAGCAGCTTAAGCAGAGGTGAAAAACTGTTTTTT
V gene: TRBV11-2
clone size: -
D gene: -
J gene: TRBJ1-4

CDR3 protein: CANPPTGATGNQPQHF
CDR3 DNA: TGTGCCAACCCACCGACAGGGGCCACAGGGAATCAGCCCCAGCATTTT
V gene: TRBV27
clone size: -
D gene: TRBD1
J gene: TRBJ1-5

CDR3 protein: CASSSGVNTEAFF
CDR3 DNA: TGTGCCAGCAGTTCGGGAGTGAACACTGAAGCTTTCTTT
V gene: TRBV6-9
clone size: once
D gene: -
J gene: TRBJ1-1

CDR3 protein: CASSLASYPDRLYGYTF
CDR3 DNA: TGTGCCAGCAGCTTAGCGTCATACCCCGACAGGCTCTATGGCTACACCTTC
V gene: TRBV7-2
clone size: -
D gene: -
J gene: TRBJ1-2

CDR3 protein: CASSRQDTDTQYF
CDR3 DNA: TGCGCCAGCAGCCGACAGGACACAGATACGCAGTATTTT
V gene: TRBV10-1
clone size: -
D gene: -
J gene: TRBJ2-3

CDR3 protein: CASSTGQGGQPQHF
CDR3 DNA: TGTGCCAGTAGTACCGGACAGGGCGGCCAGCCCCAGCATTTT
V gene: TRBV19
clone size: few
D gene: TRBD1
J gene: TRBJ1-5

CDR3 protein: CASSEQGPINEQFF
CDR3 DNA: TGTGCCAGCAGTGAGCAGGGCCCAATCAATGAGCAGTTCTTC
V gene: TRBV2
clone size: -
D gene: -
J gene: TRBJ2-1

CDR3 protein: CASSDRGRETQYF
CDR3 DNA: TGTGCCAGTAGCGACAGGGGGCGAGAGACCCAGTACTTC
V gene: TRBV19
clone size: -
D gene: TRBD1
J gene: TRBJ2-5

CDR3 protein: CASSLTGTSGVTDTQYF
CDR3 DNA: TGCGCCAGCAGCTTAACCGGGACTAGCGGAGTCACAGATACGCAGTATTTT
V gene: TRBV5-1
clone size: -
D gene: TRBD2
J gene: TRBJ2-3

CDR3 protein: CASSYIGASKNIQYF
CDR3 DNA: TGTGCCAGCAGTTACATAGGGGCTTCCAAAAACATTCAGTACTTC
V gene: TRBV6-5
clone size: -
D gene: -
J gene: TRBJ2-4

CDR3 protein: CASRRGEGGGFF
CDR3 DNA: TGCGCCAGCAGACGAGGTGAAGGGGGTGGTTTCTTT
V gene: TRBV5-1
clone size: -
D gene: -
J gene: TRBJ1-1

CDR3 protein: CASSHGTSGPTDTQYF
CDR3 DNA: TGCGCCAGCAGCCACGGGACTAGCGGACCCACAGATACGCAGTATTTT
V gene: TRBV5-1
clone size: -
D gene: TRBD2
J gene: TRBJ2-3

CDR3 protein: CASQPTGGSYEQYF
CDR3 DNA: TGTGCCAGCCAACCGACAGGAGGCTCCTACGAGCAGTACTTC
V gene: TRBV19
clone size: -
D gene: -
J gene: TRBJ2-7

CDR3 protein: CASSPEGTYEQYF
CDR3 DNA: TGTGCCAGCAGCCCGGAGGGGACCTACGAGCAGTACTTC
V gene: TRBV7-9
clone size: -
D gene: -
J gene: TRBJ2-7

CDR3 protein: CASSLDSGYPGELFF
CDR3 DNA: TGTGCCAGCAGCTTAGATTCAGGGTATCCCGGGGAGCTGTTTTTT
V gene: TRBV11-2
clone size: -
D gene: -
J gene: TRBJ2-2

CDR3 protein: CASSVGRSDGSGELFF
CDR3 DNA: TGTGCCAGCAGCGTAGGGCGGAGTGATGGTTCCGGGGAGCTGTTTTTT
V gene: TRBV9
clone size: -
D gene: -
J gene: TRBJ2-2

CDR3 protein: CASSPLGAGSDTQYF
CDR3 DNA: TGTGCCAGCTCACCGTTGGGGGCTGGGTCAGATACGCAGTATTTT
V gene: TRBV18
clone size: -
D gene: -
J gene: TRBJ2-3

CDR3 protein: CASSIWTGEQFF
CDR3 DNA: TGTGCCAGCAGTATCTGGACAGGCGAGCAGTTCTTC
V gene: TRBV28
clone size: -
D gene: TRBD1
J gene: TRBJ2-1